This T cell receptor (beta chain) comes out of a study of shared clonotypes between healthy human individuals. As concerns this clone: Other DNA sequences within the sample encode an identical CDR3.

TCRdb's table, derived via immunoSEQ multiplex PCR, lists solely in-frame clones and lacks some. The repertoire consists of roughly 2.6 million clones, with about 92% occurring once and the leading ten covering under 0.15%. Germline V lookup: CDR1 LNHDA, CDR2 SQIVND (reference sequence). The CDR3 is 13 residues long. Between the trimmed V and J ends, which lost 4 bases and 5 bases, there was a span of 8 bases. The sample comprised naive CD4+ T cells sorted from blood. Sample subset: CD45RA+ positively selected. The chain is built from TRBV19 and TRBJ2-2; TRBD1 is a possible D gene (5 bases). This TCR was recovered from a man between 18 and 29 years old in good health. The CDR3 DNA reads as TGTGCCAGTAGTAGATCAGGGACCGGGGAGCTGTTTTTT. Its protein product is CASSRSGTGELFF.